The clone carrying this T cell receptor (beta chain) turned up a few times. Amplification of TCR beta CDR3 regions used RNA as the template. The primer set for the first-round RT-PCR of the TCR CDR3 was HTBI. Each CDR3 protein gets one entry after TCRdb re-called the multiplex PCR reads with MiXCR. The repertoire includes 500,000 to 650,000 distinct CDR3 sequences, 12% to 15% of them detected once, and around 14% sits in the top ten. V lost 1 base and J 4 bases, leaving 11 bases between the germline ends. This CDR3 contains 16 residues. Germline assignment: CDR1 SEHNR and CDR2 FQNEAQ (reference sequence). The data derive from a study of T cells in Graves' hyperthyroidism and ophthalmopathy.

The sample was blood. J is TRBJ2-6 and V is TRBV7-9; D call uncertain. This clonotype was obtained from a middle-aged woman with Graves' hyperthyroidism. The CDR3 reads CASSLGVGSGANVLTF. The CDR3 nucleotides read TGTGCCAGCAGCTTAGGGGTAGGCTCAGGGGCCAACGTCCTGACTTTC.